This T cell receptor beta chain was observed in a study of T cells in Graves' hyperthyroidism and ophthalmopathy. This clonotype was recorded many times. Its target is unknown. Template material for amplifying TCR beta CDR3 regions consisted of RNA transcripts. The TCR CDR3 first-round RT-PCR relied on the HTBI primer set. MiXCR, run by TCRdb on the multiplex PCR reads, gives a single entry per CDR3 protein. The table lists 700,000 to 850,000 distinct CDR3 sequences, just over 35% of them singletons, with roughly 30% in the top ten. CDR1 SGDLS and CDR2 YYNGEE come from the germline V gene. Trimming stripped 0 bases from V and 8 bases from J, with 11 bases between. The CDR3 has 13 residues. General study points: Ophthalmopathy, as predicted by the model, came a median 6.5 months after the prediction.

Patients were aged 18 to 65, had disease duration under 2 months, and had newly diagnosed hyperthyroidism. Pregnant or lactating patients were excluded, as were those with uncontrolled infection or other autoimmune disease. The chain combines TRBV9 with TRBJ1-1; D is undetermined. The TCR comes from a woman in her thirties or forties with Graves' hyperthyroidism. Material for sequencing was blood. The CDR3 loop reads CASSVGLEGEAFF. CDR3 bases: TGTGCCAGCAGCGTAGGCCTGGAAGGGGAAGCTTTCTTT. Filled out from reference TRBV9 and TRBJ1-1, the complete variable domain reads DSGVTQTPKHLITATGQRVTLRCSPRSGDLSVYWYQQSLDQGLQFLIQYYNGEERAKGNILERFSAQQFPDLHSELNLSSLELGDSALYFCASSVGLEGEAFFGQGTRLTVV.